Listed here is a single T cell receptor (beta chain). These data come from a study of cytomegalovirus exposure and HLA in healthy donors. Study as a whole: Early release data held tens of millions of unique TCRs from HLA-typed donors.

Primers included in the PCR were 60 Vbeta and 13 Jbeta primers. Produced via immunoSEQ multiplex PCR; TCRdb's table is partial and in-frame only. Counted here are more than 110,000 clones, 60% to 85% occurring once; the ten biggest clones make up less than 3%. Sequencing was carried out using PBMCs. The clonotype was recovered from a male donor in good health and CMV-seronegative.

The CDR3 coding sequence is TGTGCCAGTAGTAAGGCGGCCGCGGCAGCGGGGGGGGCGAGCTCCTACGAGCAGTACTTC. Protein sequence: CASSKAAAAAGGASSYEQYF. The rearrangement links TRBV19 to TRBJ2-7; the match to TRBD2 covers 10 bases. The V and J ends lost 4 bases and 0 bases, in that order; junction bases with no gene match: 18. The CDR3 is made up of 20 amino acids. CDR1 is LNHDA, CDR2 SQIVND, per germline (reference sequence).